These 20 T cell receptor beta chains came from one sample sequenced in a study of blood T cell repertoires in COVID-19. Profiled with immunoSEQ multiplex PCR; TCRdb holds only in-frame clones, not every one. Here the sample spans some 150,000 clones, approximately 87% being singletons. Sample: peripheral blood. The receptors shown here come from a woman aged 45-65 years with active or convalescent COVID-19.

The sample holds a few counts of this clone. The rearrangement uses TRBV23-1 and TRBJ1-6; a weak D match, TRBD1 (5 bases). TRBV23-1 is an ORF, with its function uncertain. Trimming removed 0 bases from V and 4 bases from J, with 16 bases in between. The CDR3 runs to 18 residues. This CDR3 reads CASSQSSGGTHYNSPLHF. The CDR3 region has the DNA TGCGCCAGCAGTCAATCTAGCGGGGGTACCCATTATAATTCACCCCTCCACTTT.

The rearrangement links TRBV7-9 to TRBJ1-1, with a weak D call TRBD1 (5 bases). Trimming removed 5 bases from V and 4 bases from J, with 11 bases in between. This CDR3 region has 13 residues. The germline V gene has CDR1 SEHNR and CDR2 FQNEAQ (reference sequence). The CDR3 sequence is CASSTRQTTEAFF. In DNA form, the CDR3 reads TGTGCCAGCAGCACCCGACAGACCACTGAAGCTTTCTTT. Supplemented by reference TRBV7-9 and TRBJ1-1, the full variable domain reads DTGVSQNPRHKITKRGQNVTFRCDPISEHNRLYWYRQTLGQGPEFLTYFQNEAQLEKSRLLSDRFSAERPKGSFSTLEIQRTEQGDSAMYLCASSTRQTTEAFFGQGTRLTVV.

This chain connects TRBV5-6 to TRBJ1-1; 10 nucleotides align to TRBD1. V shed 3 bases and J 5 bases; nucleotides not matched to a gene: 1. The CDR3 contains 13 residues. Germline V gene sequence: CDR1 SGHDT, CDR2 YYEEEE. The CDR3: CASSWDRGTEAFF. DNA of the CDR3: TGTGCCAGCAGCTGGGACAGGGGAACTGAAGCTTTCTTT.

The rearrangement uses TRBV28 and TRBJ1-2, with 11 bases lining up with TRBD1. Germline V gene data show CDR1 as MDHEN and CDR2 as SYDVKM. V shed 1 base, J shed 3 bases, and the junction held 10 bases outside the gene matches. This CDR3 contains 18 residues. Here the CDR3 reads CASSLSGWDRGSYYGYTF. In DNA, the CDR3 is TGTGCCAGCAGTTTATCGGGTTGGGACAGGGGGTCATACTATGGCTACACCTTC.

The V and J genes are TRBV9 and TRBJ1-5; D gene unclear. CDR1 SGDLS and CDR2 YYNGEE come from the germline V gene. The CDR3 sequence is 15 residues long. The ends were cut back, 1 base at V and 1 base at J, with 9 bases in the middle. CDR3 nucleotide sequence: TGTGCCAGCAGCGTATCGGCAGGCAGCAATCAGCCCCAGCATTTT. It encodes CASSVSAGSNQPQHF.

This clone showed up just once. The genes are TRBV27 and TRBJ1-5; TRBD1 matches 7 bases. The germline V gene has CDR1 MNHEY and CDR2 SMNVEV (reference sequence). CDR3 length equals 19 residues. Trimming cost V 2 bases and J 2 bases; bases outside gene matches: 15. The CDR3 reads CASSLGGPGKGAGNQPQHF. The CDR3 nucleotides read TGTGCCAGCAGTTTAGGTGGTCCAGGGAAGGGGGCGGGCAATCAGCCCCAGCATTTT.

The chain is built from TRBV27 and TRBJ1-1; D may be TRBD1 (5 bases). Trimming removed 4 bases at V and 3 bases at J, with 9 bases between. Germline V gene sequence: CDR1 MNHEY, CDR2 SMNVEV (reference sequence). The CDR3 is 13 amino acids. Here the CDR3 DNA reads TGTGCCAGCAGTTCCCGGACATACACTGAAGCTTTCTTT. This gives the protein CASSSRTYTEAFF.

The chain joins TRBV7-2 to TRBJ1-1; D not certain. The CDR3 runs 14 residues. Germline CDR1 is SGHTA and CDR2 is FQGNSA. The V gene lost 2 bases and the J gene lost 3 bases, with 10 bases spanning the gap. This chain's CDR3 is CASSLLGRDTEAFF. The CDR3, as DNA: TGTGCCAGCAGCTTACTGGGGAGGGACACTGAAGCTTTCTTT.

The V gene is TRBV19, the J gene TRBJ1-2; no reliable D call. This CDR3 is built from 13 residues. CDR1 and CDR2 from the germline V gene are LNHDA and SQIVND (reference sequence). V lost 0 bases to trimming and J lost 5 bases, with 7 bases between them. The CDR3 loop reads CASSIEFLYGYTF. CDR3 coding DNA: TGTGCCAGTAGTATAGAGTTCCTTTATGGCTACACCTTC. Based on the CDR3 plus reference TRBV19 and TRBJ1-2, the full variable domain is DGGITQSPKYLFRKEGQNVTLSCEQNLNHDAMYWYRQDPGQGLRLIYYSQIVNDFQKGDIAEGYSVSREKKESFPLTVTSAQKNPTAFYLCASSIEFLYGYTFGSGTRLTVV.

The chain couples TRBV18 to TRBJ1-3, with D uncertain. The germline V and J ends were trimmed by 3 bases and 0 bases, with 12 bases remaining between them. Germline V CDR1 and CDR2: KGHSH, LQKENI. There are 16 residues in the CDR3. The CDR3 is CASSPGPLGSGNTIYF. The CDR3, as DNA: TGTGCCAGCTCACCGGGCCCCTTAGGCTCTGGAAACACCATATATTTT.

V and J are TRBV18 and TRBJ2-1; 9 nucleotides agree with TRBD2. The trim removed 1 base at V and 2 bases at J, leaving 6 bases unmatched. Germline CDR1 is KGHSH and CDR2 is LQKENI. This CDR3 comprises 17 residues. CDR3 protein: CASSPQVAGVAYNEQFF. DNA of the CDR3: TGTGCCAGCTCACCACAGGTAGCGGGAGTGGCCTACAATGAGCAGTTCTTC.

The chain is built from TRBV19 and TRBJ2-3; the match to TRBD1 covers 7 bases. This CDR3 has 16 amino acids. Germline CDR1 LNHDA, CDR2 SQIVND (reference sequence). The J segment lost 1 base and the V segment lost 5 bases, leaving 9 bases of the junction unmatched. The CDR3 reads CASSSQTGKGTDTQYF. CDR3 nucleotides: TGTGCCAGTAGTTCGCAGACAGGGAAAGGCACAGATACGCAGTATTTT.

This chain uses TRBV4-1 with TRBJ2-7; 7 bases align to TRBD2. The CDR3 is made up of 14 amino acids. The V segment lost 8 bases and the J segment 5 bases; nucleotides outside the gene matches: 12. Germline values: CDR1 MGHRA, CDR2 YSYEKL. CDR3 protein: CASGGGGRENEQYF. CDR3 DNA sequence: TGCGCCAGCGGGGGAGGCGGGAGAGAAAACGAGCAGTACTTC.

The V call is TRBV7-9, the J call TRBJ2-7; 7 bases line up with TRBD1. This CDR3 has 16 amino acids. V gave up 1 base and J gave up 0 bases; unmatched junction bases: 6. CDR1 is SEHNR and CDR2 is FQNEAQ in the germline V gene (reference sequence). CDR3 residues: CASSLDYGTASYEQYF. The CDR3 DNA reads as TGTGCCAGCAGCTTAGATTACGGGACAGCCTCCTACGAGCAGTACTTC.

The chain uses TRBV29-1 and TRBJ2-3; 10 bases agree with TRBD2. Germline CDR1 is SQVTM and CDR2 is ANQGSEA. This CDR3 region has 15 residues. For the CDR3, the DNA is TGCAGTCACCTTGCGCTAGCGGGAGAAGGTGATACGCAGTATTTT. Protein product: CSHLALAGEGDTQYF.

The CDR3 DNA reads as TGTGCCGAAGGGGCTAGCGGGAGATACGAGCAGTACTTC. This translates into CAEGASGRYEQYF. The V gene is TRBV28, the J gene TRBJ2-7; 10 nucleotides agree with TRBD2. The CDR3 extends over 13 amino acids. After removal of 11 bases from V and 4 bases from J, the junction contained 8 bases not matched to a gene. Germline V gene data show CDR1 as MDHEN and CDR2 as SYDVKM. Full variable domain (rest looked up from reference TRBV28 and TRBJ2-7): DVKVTQSSRYLVKRTGEKVFLECVQDMDHENMFWYRQDPGLGLRLIYFSYDVKMKEKGDIPEGYSVSREKKERFSLILESASTNQTSMYLCAEGASGRYEQYFGPGTRLTVT.

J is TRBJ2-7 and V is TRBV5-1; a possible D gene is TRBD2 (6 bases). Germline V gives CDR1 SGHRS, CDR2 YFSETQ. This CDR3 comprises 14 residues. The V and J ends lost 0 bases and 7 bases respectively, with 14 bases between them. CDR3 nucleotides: TGCGCCAGCAGCTTGGCGGGGGTGAGCGAGGAGCAGTACTTC. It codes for CASSLAGVSEEQYF.

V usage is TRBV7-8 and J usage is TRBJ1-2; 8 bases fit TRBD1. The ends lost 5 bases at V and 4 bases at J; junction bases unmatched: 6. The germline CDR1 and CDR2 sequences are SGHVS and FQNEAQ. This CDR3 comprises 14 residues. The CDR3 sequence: CASSPRDRTYGYTF. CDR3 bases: TGTGCCAGCAGCCCCCGGGACAGGACCTATGGCTACACCTTC.

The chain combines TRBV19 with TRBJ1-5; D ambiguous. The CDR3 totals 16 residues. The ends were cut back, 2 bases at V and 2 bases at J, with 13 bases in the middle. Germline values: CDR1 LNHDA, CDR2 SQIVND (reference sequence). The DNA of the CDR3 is TGTGCCAGTAGTATATCCGGACTCAGAGGCAATCAGCCCCAGCATTTT. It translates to CASSISGLRGNQPQHF.

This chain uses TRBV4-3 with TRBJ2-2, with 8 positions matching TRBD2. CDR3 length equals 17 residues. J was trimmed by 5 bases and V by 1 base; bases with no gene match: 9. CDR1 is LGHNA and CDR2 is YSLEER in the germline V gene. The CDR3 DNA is TGCGCCAGCAGCCAAGGAAGCGGGGGCTCGCCGACCGGGGAGCTGTTTTTT. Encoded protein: CASSQGSGGSPTGELFF.